This TCR beta chain was recovered during a study of OX40 agonist ivuxolimab in advanced cancers. Findings and limits, study-wide: Researchers report that CD8+ T cells had, on average, more expanded clones than CD4+.

In regard to this clone: The target antigen is unknown.

The germline V gene has CDR1 SEHNR and CDR2 FQNEAQ (reference sequence). V shed 10 bases and J shed 6 bases, with 13 bases lying between them. This CDR3 region has 12 residues. Clones were read by immunoSEQ multiplex PCR, and TCRdb kept only the in-frame ones, dropping some. Found here are tens of thousands of clones, under 90% of them singletons; the top ten hold 5.5% to 7%. The receptor was derived from an adult with an advanced solid tumor such as melanoma, head and neck, liver or kidney cancer. The input for sequencing was CD4+ or CD8+ T cells sorted from blood, taken in a trial of the OX40 agonist ivuxolimab. The V call is TRBV7-9, the J call TRBJ2-1; maybe TRBD2 (6 bases). CDR3 in DNA: TGTGCCACGTGGAGGGACCTCAATGAGCAGTTCTTC. The encoded protein is CATWRDLNEQFF.